This T cell receptor beta chain derives from a study of cytomegalovirus exposure and HLA in healthy donors. Study background: The 90 to 150 validation repertoires used the same platform as the roughly 700 first-cohort repertoires (as reported by a later analysis).

General study results and limits: The investigators catalogued 164 TCR beta chains as cytomegalovirus-associated. In vitro, a few CMV-associated chains proved specific for CMV antigens. Among TCR sequences, most were rare, though some public TCRs appeared in many donors.

Comments on this clone: The antigen remains undetermined.

The V gene's germline CDR1 is SQVTM and CDR2 ANQGSEA. Trimming shortened V by 7 bases and J by 0 bases, and 7 bases separated the two germline ends. The CDR3 consists of 13 residues. Clones were sequenced by immunoSEQ multiplex PCR, and TCRdb holds only the in-frame ones, with some missing. The sample yields about 150,000 clones, 70% to 90% seen once. The chain employs TRBV29-1 and TRBJ2-6; D not certain. The TCR was taken from a woman in her thirties in good health and CMV-seropositive. The specimen was PBMCs. For the CDR3, the DNA is TGCAGCGCGGTTAGCTCTGGGGCCAACGTCCTGACTTTC. This codes for CSAVSSGANVLTF.